This is a list of T cell receptor beta chains from one sample in a study of blood T cell repertoires in COVID-19. Clones were read by immunoSEQ multiplex PCR, and TCRdb kept only the in-frame ones, dropping some. The table lists just over 90,000 clones, approximately 86% of them singletons. The sequencing sample was made of peripheral blood. All receptors come from a woman older than 75 with acute or convalescent COVID-19. CDR3s include the opening cysteine and the closing phenylalanine or tryptophan. A D gene is named only where the DNA matches it firmly. The listing skips clone size in some rows; elsewhere it reads once, few, many or a size class.

v_gene	d_gene	j_gene	abundance	CDR3aa	CDR3nt
TRBV25-1	-	TRBJ2-2	-	CASSDSQGYTGELFF	TGTGCCAGCAGTGATTCGCAGGGGTATACCGGGGAGCTGTTTTTT
TRBV2	TRBD1	TRBJ1-2	-	CASSETGQGNYGYTF	TGTGCCAGCAGTGAAACGGGACAGGGGAACTATGGCTACACCTTC
TRBV4-1	TRBD1	TRBJ2-5	-	CASSQEWDRGRETQYF	TGCGCCAGCAGCCAAGAATGGGACAGGGGGCGAGAGACCCAGTACTTC
TRBV5-1	-	TRBJ1-2	-	CASSRAGGDEGSGIYTF	TGCGCCAGCAGCCGGGCGGGGGGAGACGAGGGGTCTGGAATCTACACCTTC
TRBV6-6	TRBD1	TRBJ1-2	-	CASSYSRDSSSGYTF	TGTGCCAGCAGTTACTCGAGGGACAGTAGCTCTGGCTACACCTTC
TRBV3-1/TRBV3-2	-	TRBJ1-4	once	CASSLLVATNEKLFF	TGTGCCAGCAGCCTACTGGTCGCGACTAATGAAAAACTGTTTTTT
TRBV2	-	TRBJ2-5	-	CASSEQQETQYF	TGTGCCAGCAGTGAACAGCAAGAGACCCAGTACTTC
TRBV6-5	TRBD1	TRBJ1-5	-	CASGDRGLYRHF	TGTGCCAGCGGGGACAGGGGGCTATACCGGCATTTT
TRBV19	-	TRBJ2-2	-	CATNQGSDTGELFF	TGTGCCACAAACCAGGGGTCAGACACCGGGGAGCTGTTTTTT
TRBV18	TRBD2	TRBJ2-5	once	CASSPRTSLRETQYF	TGTGCCAGCTCACCAAGGACTAGTTTACGAGAGACCCAGTACTTC
TRBV11-2	TRBD1	TRBJ1-1	-	CASSPDRASEAFF	TGTGCCAGCAGCCCTGACAGGGCTTCTGAAGCTTTCTTT
TRBV29-1	-	TRBJ1-6	-	CSVGDGNNSPLHF	TGCAGCGTTGGCGACGGGAATAATTCACCCCTCCACTTT
TRBV9	TRBD1	TRBJ1-2	-	CASSKGQGRANYGYTF	TGTGCCAGCAGCAAGGGACAGGGGCGGGCTAACTATGGCTACACCTTC
TRBV11-2	TRBD1	TRBJ2-7	-	CASSLDTGVGYEQYF	TGTGCCAGCAGCTTAGACACAGGGGTAGGCTACGAGCAGTACTTC
TRBV27	TRBD1	TRBJ2-7	-	CASSLRQGSYEQYF	TGTGCCAGCAGTTTGAGACAGGGATCCTACGAGCAGTACTTC
TRBV9	TRBD1	TRBJ2-3	-	CASSVGPRQGDTQYF	TGTGCCAGCAGCGTAGGTCCCCGTCAGGGGGACACGCAGTATTTT
TRBV5-1	TRBD1	TRBJ1-1	-	CASSLDRDRRSEAFF	TGCGCCAGCAGCCTGGACCGGGACAGGAGGTCTGAAGCTTTCTTT